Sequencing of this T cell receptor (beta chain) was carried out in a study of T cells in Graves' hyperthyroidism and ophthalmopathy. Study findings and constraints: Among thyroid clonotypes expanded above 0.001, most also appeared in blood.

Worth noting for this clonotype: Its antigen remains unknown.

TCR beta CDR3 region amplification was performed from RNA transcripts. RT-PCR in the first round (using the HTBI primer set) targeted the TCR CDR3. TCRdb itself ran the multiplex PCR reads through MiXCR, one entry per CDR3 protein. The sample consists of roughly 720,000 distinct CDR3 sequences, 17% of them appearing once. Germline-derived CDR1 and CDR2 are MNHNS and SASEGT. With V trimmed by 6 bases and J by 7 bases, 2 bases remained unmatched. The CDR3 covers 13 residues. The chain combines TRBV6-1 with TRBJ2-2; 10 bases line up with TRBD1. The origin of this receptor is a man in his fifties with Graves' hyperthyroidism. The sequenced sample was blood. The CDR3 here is CASRDRGVGELFF. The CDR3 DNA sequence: TGTGCCAGCAGGGACAGGGGGGTCGGGGAGCTGTTTTTT.